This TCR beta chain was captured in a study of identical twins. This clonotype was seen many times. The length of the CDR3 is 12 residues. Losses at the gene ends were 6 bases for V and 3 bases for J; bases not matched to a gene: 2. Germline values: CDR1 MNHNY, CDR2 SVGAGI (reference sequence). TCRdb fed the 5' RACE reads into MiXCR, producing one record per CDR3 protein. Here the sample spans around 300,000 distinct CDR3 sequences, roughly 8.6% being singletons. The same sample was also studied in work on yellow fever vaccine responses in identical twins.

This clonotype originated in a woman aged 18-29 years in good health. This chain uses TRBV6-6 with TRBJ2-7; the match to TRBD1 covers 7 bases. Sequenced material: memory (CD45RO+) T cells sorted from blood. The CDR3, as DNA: TGTGCCAGCAGGGGGACAGACTACGAGCAGTACGTC. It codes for CASRGTDYEQYV.